The clone carrying this T cell receptor (beta chain) was seen more than once but under ten times. Its specificity is unknown. This record comes from a study of CD8 T cells in ankylosing spondylitis. Whole-study results and caveats: Matched ankylosing spondylitis synovial fluid reportedly showed significant enrichment of disease-linked clones. Apparently characteristic of ankylosing spondylitis blood was a TCR beta motif (fewer than ten highly homologous variants). Clones linked to disease, bearing a CD8+ phenotype, were relatively rare in peripheral blood.

Germline V CDR1 and CDR2: MDHEN, SYDVKM. This CDR3 comprises 14 residues. Trimming stripped 10 bases from V and 7 bases from J, with 22 bases between. Quantitative 5'-RACE with molecular barcodes produced the TCR beta libraries. MiXCR, applied by TCRdb to the 5' RACE reads, yields one record per CDR3 protein. Counted here are 250,000 to 350,000 distinct CDR3 sequences, approximately 8% occurring once; the ten biggest clones make up 13% to 15%. The V gene is TRBV28, the J gene TRBJ1-1, with D perhaps TRBD1 (5 bases). This sequence originates from a male donor with ankylosing spondylitis. Sequencing was carried out using blood, either unsorted or a sorted T cell fraction (not recorded which). CDR3 amino acids: CATTRDGPLGEAFF. The CDR3 nucleotides are TGTGCCACTACCCGGGACGGACCCCTCGGTGAAGCTTTCTTT. Filled out from reference TRBV28 and TRBJ1-1, the complete variable domain reads DVKVTQSSRYLVKRTGEKVFLECVQDMDHENMFWYRQDPGLGLRLIYFSYDVKMKEKGDIPEGYSVSREKKERFSLILESASTNQTSMYLCATTRDGPLGEAFFGQGTRLTVV.